This T cell receptor beta chain emerged from a study of cytomegalovirus exposure and HLA in healthy donors. Study summary: As released early, the data held 70 million to 95 million unique TCRs from HLA-typed donors. Whole-study findings and limits: The study labeled about 160 TCR beta chains cytomegalovirus-associated.

Germline-derived CDR1 and CDR2 are MDHEN and SYDVKM. The junction had 1 base not matched to a gene; V was cut back by 3 bases and J by 0 bases. The CDR3 consists of 14 residues. With regard to this clone: Its antigen is undetermined.

A multiplex PCR was run with 60 Vbeta primers and 13 Jbeta primers. This table comes from immunoSEQ multiplex PCR, and its TCRdb copy is limited to in-frame clones, with some not included. The repertoire holds hundreds of thousands of clones, over 70% seen once, with less than 3.5% in the top ten. V and J are TRBV28 and TRBJ1-2, with 7 positions matching TRBD1. Sequenced sample: PBMCs. This clonotype originated in an older woman in good health and CMV-seropositive. CDR3: CASSFRGANYGYTF. CDR3 bases: TGTGCCAGCAGTTTCAGGGGGGCTAACTATGGCTACACCTTC.